One sample yielded the 31 T cell receptor beta chains listed below, sequenced in a study of T cell responses to AZD1222 COVID-19 vaccine. Assay used: immunoSEQ multiplex PCR; TCRdb lists only in-frame clones, some missing. This sample has 90,000 to 150,000 clones; about 90% occur once, and the top ten carry roughly 5%. The specimen was peripheral blood, collected on day 0 of AZD1222 vaccination. Receptors originate from an adult in good health.

The chain combines TRBV7-2 with TRBJ2-7, with D maybe TRBD1 (5 bases). The length of the CDR3 is 13 residues. Trimming left V 4 bases short and J 4 bases short, with 11 bases between. In germline, CDR1 is SGHTA, CDR2 FQGNSA. CDR3 nucleotide sequence: TGTGCCAGCAGCTCCAGGGCTATGTACGAGCAGTACTTC. Translating it yields CASSSRAMYEQYF.

This rearrangement joins TRBV5-1 to TRBJ2-5, with 12 bases that match TRBD2. Per germline, CDR1 SGHRS and CDR2 YFSETQ. The V segment lost 4 bases and the J segment 5 bases; nucleotides outside the gene matches: 6. The CDR3 extends over 15 amino acids. The CDR3 region is CASSVTSGRGETQYF. The DNA for the CDR3 is TGCGCCAGCAGCGTGACTAGCGGGAGAGGTGAGACCCAGTACTTC.

This chain links TRBV5-1 with TRBJ1-1; D gene ambiguous. Looked up from germline, CDR1 is SGHRS and CDR2 is YFSETQ. This CDR3 comprises 13 residues. The V gene lost 0 bases and the J gene lost 3 bases, with 6 bases spanning the gap. Written as DNA, the CDR3 is TGCGCCAGCAGCTTGGGGTCTTACACTGAAGCTTTCTTT. It yields the protein CASSLGSYTEAFF.

V gene TRBV2 combines with J gene TRBJ2-1; a possible D gene is TRBD1 (5 bases). Trimming pared 7 bases from V and 8 bases from J, leaving 21 bases between. The CDR3 is made up of 15 amino acids. Germline-derived CDR1 and CDR2 are SNHLY and FYNNEI. CDR3 in amino acids: CASTNGAGPPDEQFF. In DNA form, the CDR3 reads TGTGCCAGCACAAATGGGGCAGGACCCCCCGATGAGCAGTTCTTC.

This sequence joins TRBV9 and TRBJ2-2; D possibly corresponds to TRBD1 (6 bases). CDR3 length: 14 residues. With 5 bases removed from V and 1 base from J, the gap between germline ends came to 9 bases. CDR1 is SGDLS, CDR2 YYNGEE, per germline. The CDR3 here is CASRMDRNTGELFF. As DNA, the CDR3 is TGTGCCAGCAGAATGGACAGGAACACCGGGGAGCTGTTTTTT.

In this sample, this clone turned up a few times. The chain joins TRBV3-1 (or the pseudogene TRBV3-2) to TRBJ2-7; no firm D call. Between the trimmed V and J ends, which lost 1 base and 0 bases, there was a span of 7 bases. CDR1 is LGHDT and CDR2 is YNNKEL in the germline V gene (reference sequence). The CDR3 is made up of 14 amino acids. Here the CDR3 reads CASSQGVGSYEQYF. The CDR3 DNA is TGTGCCAGCAGCCAAGGCGTGGGCTCCTACGAGCAGTACTTC.

The count of this clone is one. The J gene is TRBJ2-7, the V gene TRBV9; 13 bases line up with TRBD2. Germline V CDR1 and CDR2: SGDLS, YYNGEE. CDR3 length: 17 residues. V was pared by 5 bases and J by 2 bases, with 10 bases of the junction left unmatched. DNA of the CDR3: TGTGCCAGCAGTGTCAAACCGGGACTAGCGGGAACCTACGAGCAGTACTTC. This sequence encodes CASSVKPGLAGTYEQYF.

V and J are TRBV28 and TRBJ2-7; 11 bases map to TRBD2. This CDR3 has 18 amino acids. The J segment lost 4 bases and the V segment lost 1 base, leaving 12 bases of the junction unmatched. CDR1 and CDR2 from the germline V gene are MDHEN and SYDVKM. DNA of the CDR3: TGTGCCAGCAGTTTATTCCAAAGCCTAGCGGGAGGACGATACGAGCAGTACTTC. Translating gives CASSLFQSLAGGRYEQYF.

The rearrangement links TRBV7-6 to TRBJ1-5, with 10 positions matching TRBD1. This CDR3 spans 15 amino acids. The germline V gene encodes CDR1 SGHVS and CDR2 FNYEAQ. V was clipped by 5 bases and J by 5 bases; unmatched bases: 6. The CDR3 loop reads CASSAGTGEDQPQHF. For the CDR3, the DNA is TGTGCCAGCAGCGCCGGGACAGGGGAGGATCAGCCCCAGCATTTT. The variable domain in full, with the rest retrieved from reference TRBV7-6 and TRBJ1-5, is GAGVSQSPRYKVTKRGQDVALRCDPISGHVSLYWYRQALGQGPEFLTYFNYEAQQDKSGLPNDRFSAERPEGSISTLTIQRTEQRDSAMYRCASSAGTGEDQPQHFGDGTRLSIL.

V and J are TRBV12-3 or TRBV12-4 and TRBJ1-1; 7 nucleotides line up with TRBD1. The J segment lost 8 bases and the V segment lost 6 bases, leaving 6 bases of the junction unmatched. The CDR3 consists of 12 residues. DNA for the CDR3: TGTGCCAGCAGCCCCGGGACAGCCGAAGCTTTCTTT. The encoded protein is CASSPGTAEAFF.

The V gene is TRBV9, the J gene TRBJ1-3; D is perhaps TRBD1 (5 bases). V shed 4 bases and J shed 1 base, with 9 bases lying between them. Germline CDR1 SGDLS, CDR2 YYNGEE. CDR3 length equals 14 residues. The CDR3 protein is CASSPTGSGNTIYF. DNA of the CDR3: TGTGCCAGCAGCCCAACAGGATCTGGAAACACCATATATTTT.

V gene TRBV6-5 combines with J gene TRBJ1-5; D perhaps matches TRBD1 (6 bases). Trimming removed 5 bases at V and 6 bases at J, with 11 bases between. Germline V lookup: CDR1 MNHEY, CDR2 SVGAGI. The CDR3 has 13 residues. The CDR3 region is CASSISGVQPQHF. In DNA, the CDR3 is TGTGCCAGCAGTATTTCAGGGGTTCAGCCCCAGCATTTT.

This chain connects TRBV7-9 to TRBJ1-1, with a tentative D call TRBD1 (5 bases). Deletions cut 5 bases from V and 5 bases from J, with 12 bases between. CDR3 size: 13 residues. CDR1 is SEHNR, CDR2 FQNEAQ, per germline (reference sequence). This chain's CDR3 is CASSRTSPTEAFF. In nucleotides, the CDR3 is TGTGCCAGCAGCCGGACATCTCCGACTGAAGCTTTCTTT.

The chain recombines TRBV15 with TRBJ1-4; D possibly corresponds to TRBD1 (5 bases). The length of the CDR3 is 16 residues. V was pared by 3 bases and J by 10 bases, with 21 bases between. Germline V CDR1 and CDR2: LNHNV, YYDKDF (reference sequence). CDR3 nucleotides: TGTGCCACCAGCAGGGCAATGGGCCAACCTAGGGGAAAACTGTTTTTT. Encoded protein: CATSRAMGQPRGKLFF.

The chain combines TRBV19 with TRBJ2-7; no clear D gene. The ends were cut back, 7 bases at V and 0 bases at J, with 13 bases in the middle. CDR1 and CDR2 from the germline V gene are LNHDA and SQIVND (reference sequence). The CDR3 extends over 14 amino acids. The CDR3 protein is CASTPDWFSYEQYF. CDR3 coding DNA: TGTGCCAGTACCCCAGACTGGTTCTCCTACGAGCAGTACTTC.

The V call is TRBV25-1, the J call TRBJ2-1; unclear D gene. Looked up from germline, CDR1 is MGHDK and CDR2 is SYGVNS. V lost 1 base, J lost 6 bases, and 7 bases lay in between. The CDR3 length is 13 residues. The CDR3: CASSESLTNEQFF. Here the CDR3 DNA reads TGTGCCAGCAGTGAATCATTGACCAATGAGCAGTTCTTC.

The chain recombines TRBV30 with TRBJ1-2, with 7 bases lining up with TRBD1. The CDR3 spans 12 residues. Unmatched junction bases numbered 5, after V lost 8 bases and J lost 2 bases. The germline CDR1 and CDR2 sequences are GTSNPN and SVGIG (reference sequence). CDR3 sequence: CAANRGNYGYTF. The DNA of the CDR3 is TGTGCCGCAAACAGGGGAAACTATGGCTACACCTTC.

The chain joins TRBV5-1 to TRBJ2-1; TRBD2 agrees at 8 bases. Trimming took 4 bases from V and 0 from J; bases not matched to a gene: 12. The germline gives CDR1 SGHRS, CDR2 YFSETQ. The CDR3 is 18 residues long. This chain's CDR3 is CASSPGLAGLSSYNEQFF. The DNA for the CDR3 is TGCGCCAGCAGCCCCGGGCTAGCGGGCCTTAGCTCCTACAATGAGCAGTTCTTC.

The chain carries TRBV5-4 and TRBJ1-6, with 8 bases aligning to TRBD1. This CDR3 spans 14 amino acids. V shed 4 bases and J 10 bases; nucleotides not matched to a gene: 7. From germline, CDR1 is SGHNT and CDR2 YYREEE (reference sequence). The CDR3 sequence: CASSPGQEVSPLHF. The CDR3 DNA reads as TGTGCCAGCAGCCCGGGACAGGAGGTATCACCCCTCCACTTT.

The rearrangement joins TRBV12-3 or TRBV12-4 to TRBJ1-5; possibly TRBD1 for D (5 bases). Trimming stripped 6 bases from V and 3 bases from J, with 9 bases between. The CDR3 runs 13 residues. CDR3 DNA: TGTGCCAGCAGGCGGGGCTACAATCAGCCCCAGCATTTT. This codes for CASRRGYNQPQHF.

V and J are TRBV11-3 and TRBJ2-7; D is unclear. Germline assignment: CDR1 SGHNT and CDR2 YENEEA. The ends were cut back, 4 bases at V and 4 bases at J, with 11 bases in the middle. The CDR3 length is 13 residues. CDR3 amino acids: CASSSGVDYEQYF. CDR3 bases: TGTGCCAGCAGCTCCGGCGTGGATTACGAGCAGTACTTC.

V usage is TRBV19 and J usage is TRBJ1-4, with D possibly matching TRBD1 (6 bases). This CDR3 is built from 17 residues. V shed 4 bases and J shed 6 bases, with 21 bases lying between them. CDR1 and CDR2 (germline): LNHDA, SQIVND (reference sequence). The CDR3 nucleotides are TGTGCCAGTAGTAGCGCGTACCCAGGGGCGCACCATGAAAAACTGTTTTTT. Its protein product is CASSSAYPGAHHEKLFF.

The rearrangement joins TRBV10-3 to TRBJ1-5; TRBD1 might be the D (5 bases). The CDR3 covers 15 residues. Germline lookup yields CDR1 ENHRY and CDR2 SYGVKD. V gave up 10 bases and J gave up 4 bases, with 20 bases separating them. The CDR3 here is CATRVGGDENQPQHF. The CDR3 DNA is TGTGCCACCAGGGTTGGGGGAGACGAAAATCAGCCCCAGCATTTT.

The chain links TRBV10-2 to TRBJ1-5; D is unclear. Germline V lookup: CDR1 WSHSY, CDR2 SAAADI. The CDR3 loop spans 13 amino acids. Trimming pared 5 bases from V and 3 bases from J, leaving 8 bases between. CDR3 protein: CASSLSLNQPQHF. The CDR3 DNA sequence: TGCGCCAGCAGTTTGAGCCTCAATCAGCCCCAGCATTTT.

The chain combines TRBV5-1 with TRBJ2-1; D is ambiguous. Germline assignment: CDR1 SGHRS and CDR2 YFSETQ. The CDR3 has 11 residues. Trimming stripped 2 bases from V and 7 bases from J, with 4 bases between. CDR3 nucleotides: TGCGCCAGCAGCTTCAAGAATGAGCAGTTCTTC. The encoded protein is CASSFKNEQFF.

In nucleotides, the CDR3 is TGTGCCAGCAGCTTGGACGGGCAGGGTAGGAACTATGGCTACACCTTC. It translates to CASSLDGQGRNYGYTF. The rearrangement links TRBV5-5 to TRBJ1-2; the D gene is possibly TRBD1 (5 bases). The ends were cut back, 0 bases at V and 2 bases at J, with 14 bases in the middle. Germline V lookup: CDR1 SGHKS, CDR2 YYEKEE (reference sequence). The CDR3 is 16 residues long.

The chain recombines TRBV10-1 with TRBJ1-5; the D gene is possibly TRBD1 (6 bases). CDR1 is WNHNN and CDR2 is SYGVQD in the germline V gene (reference sequence). The CDR3 sequence is 12 residues long. Trimming stripped 7 bases from V and 7 bases from J, with 11 bases between. This CDR3 reads CASKERGQPQHF. CDR3 bases: TGCGCCAGCAAAGAGAGGGGGCAGCCCCAGCATTTT.

The rearrangement links TRBV12-3 or TRBV12-4 to TRBJ1-2, with TRBD1 as a possible D gene (6 bases). This CDR3 region has 13 residues. V was shortened by 3 bases and J by 8 bases, with 13 bases between the two germline ends. The DNA for the CDR3 is TGTGCCAGCAGTTTCCAAGCCGACAGGGGCTACACCTTC. As protein: CASSFQADRGYTF.

The chain carries TRBV4-2 and TRBJ1-5; the D is unclear. Trimming pared 0 bases from V and 7 bases from J, leaving 16 bases between. Per the germline V gene, CDR1 is LGHNA and CDR2 is YNFKEQ. The CDR3 length is 16 residues. CDR3 loop: CASSQEGSRDGQPQHF. The CDR3 DNA follows: TGTGCCAGCAGCCAAGAGGGGTCCAGAGATGGGCAGCCCCAGCATTTT.

The chain links TRBV5-1 to TRBJ2-1, with D unclear. Germline V gene data show CDR1 as SGHRS and CDR2 as YFSETQ. Trimming stripped 3 bases from V and 0 bases from J, with 13 bases between. The CDR3 runs to 16 residues. The CDR3 reads CASSYQSTSSYNEQFF. The CDR3 DNA sequence: TGCGCCAGCAGCTATCAGTCCACCAGCTCCTACAATGAGCAGTTCTTC.

This chain links TRBV7-2 with TRBJ1-4; D is ambiguous. The V end was cut by 5 bases, the J end by 10 bases, with 8 bases between. Germline CDR1 reads SGHTA; CDR2 reads FQGNSA. This CDR3 has 11 residues. The CDR3 sequence: CASSQVGKLFF. DNA of the CDR3: TGTGCCAGCAGCCAGGTGGGAAAACTGTTTTTT.